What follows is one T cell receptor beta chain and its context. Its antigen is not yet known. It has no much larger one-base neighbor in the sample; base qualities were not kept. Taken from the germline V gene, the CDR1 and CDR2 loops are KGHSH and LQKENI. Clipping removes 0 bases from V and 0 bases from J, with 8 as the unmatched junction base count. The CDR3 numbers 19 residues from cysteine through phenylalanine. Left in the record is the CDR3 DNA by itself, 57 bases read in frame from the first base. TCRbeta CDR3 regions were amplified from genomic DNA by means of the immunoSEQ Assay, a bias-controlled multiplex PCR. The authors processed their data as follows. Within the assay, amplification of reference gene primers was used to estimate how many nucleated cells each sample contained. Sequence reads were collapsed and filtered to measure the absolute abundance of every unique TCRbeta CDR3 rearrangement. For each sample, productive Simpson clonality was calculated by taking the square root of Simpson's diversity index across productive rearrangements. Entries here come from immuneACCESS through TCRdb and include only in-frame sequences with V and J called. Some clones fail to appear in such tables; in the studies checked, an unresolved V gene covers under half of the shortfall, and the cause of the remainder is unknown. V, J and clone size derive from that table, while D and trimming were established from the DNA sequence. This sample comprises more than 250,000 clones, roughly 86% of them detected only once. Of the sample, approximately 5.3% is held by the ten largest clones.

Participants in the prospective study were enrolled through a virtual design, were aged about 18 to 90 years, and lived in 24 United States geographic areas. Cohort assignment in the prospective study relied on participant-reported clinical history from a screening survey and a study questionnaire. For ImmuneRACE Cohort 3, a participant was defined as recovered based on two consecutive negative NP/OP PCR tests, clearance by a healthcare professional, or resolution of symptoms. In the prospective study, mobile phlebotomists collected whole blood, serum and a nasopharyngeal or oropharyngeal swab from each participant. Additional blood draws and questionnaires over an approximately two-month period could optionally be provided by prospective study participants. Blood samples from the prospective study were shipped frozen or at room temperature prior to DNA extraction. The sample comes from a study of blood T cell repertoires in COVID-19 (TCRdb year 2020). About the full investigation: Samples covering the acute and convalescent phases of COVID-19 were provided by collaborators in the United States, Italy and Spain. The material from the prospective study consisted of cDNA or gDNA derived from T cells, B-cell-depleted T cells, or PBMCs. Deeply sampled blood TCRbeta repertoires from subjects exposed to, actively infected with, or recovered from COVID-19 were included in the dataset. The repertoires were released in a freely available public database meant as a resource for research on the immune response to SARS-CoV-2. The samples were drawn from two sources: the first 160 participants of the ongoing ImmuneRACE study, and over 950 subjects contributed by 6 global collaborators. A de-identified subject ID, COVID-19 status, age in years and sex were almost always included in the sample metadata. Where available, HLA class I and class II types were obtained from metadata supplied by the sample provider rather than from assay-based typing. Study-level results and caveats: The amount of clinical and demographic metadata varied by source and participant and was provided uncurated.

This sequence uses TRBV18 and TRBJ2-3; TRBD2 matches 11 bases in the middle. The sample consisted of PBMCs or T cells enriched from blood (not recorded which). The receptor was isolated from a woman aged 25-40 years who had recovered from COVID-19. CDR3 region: CASSPPELAGGPSTDTQYF. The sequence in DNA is TGTGCCAGCTCACCACCGGAGCTAGCGGGGGGTCCTAGCACAGATACGCAGTATTTT.